These 14 T cell receptor beta chains came from one sample sequenced in a study of control samples from healthy donors and cancer patients. Profiled with immunoSEQ multiplex PCR; TCRdb holds only in-frame clones, not every one. Seen here are about 130,000 clones, about 93% observed once, and the top ten hold about 2.5%. Material: blood. The receptors stem from a man between 40 and 49 years old in good health.

This clone was seen only once. V gene TRBV7-2 combines with J gene TRBJ1-4; a possible D gene is TRBD1 (5 bases). The V gene's germline CDR1 is SGHTA and CDR2 FQGNSA. The ends were cut back, 5 bases at V and 3 bases at J, with 13 bases in the middle. CDR3 length: 15 amino acids. CDR3 bases: TGTGCCAGCAGCCCGTGGGGGGGGTCTAATGAAAAACTGTTTTTT. It translates to CASSPWGGSNEKLFF.

The CDR3 spells CASTKGQGNYGYTF. The CDR3 DNA follows: TGTGCCAGCACCAAGGGACAGGGGAACTATGGCTACACCTTC. This chain links TRBV9 with TRBJ1-2; 10 bases agree with TRBD1. The ends lost 6 bases at V and 2 bases at J; junction bases unmatched: 4. Germline V gene data show CDR1 as SGDLS and CDR2 as YYNGEE. The CDR3 contains 14 residues.

The gene calls are TRBV7-3 and TRBJ1-2; 7 bases map to TRBD1. The germline V gene encodes CDR1 SGHTA and CDR2 FQGTGA. This CDR3 is built from 15 residues. The junction had 10 bases not matched to a gene; V was cut back by 5 bases and J by 4 bases. The CDR3, as DNA: TGTGCCAGCAGCCTAGCAGGGGGAAGCTCCTATGGCTACACCTTC. It encodes CASSLAGGSSYGYTF.

This chain links TRBV6-6 with TRBJ1-5; D is possibly TRBD1 (5 bases). CDR3 length equals 16 residues. CDR1 and CDR2 (germline): MNHNY, SVGAGI (reference sequence). V was shortened by 2 bases and J by 0 bases, with 11 bases between the two germline ends. The CDR3 DNA reads as TGTGCCAGCAGTTACGGGTCAGGGTATAGCAATCAGCCCCAGCATTTT. Encoded protein: CASSYGSGYSNQPQHF.

As DNA, the CDR3 is TGCGCCAGCAGCCCGGAGGGCATTGCGAATGGCTACACCTTC. Residues: CASSPEGIANGYTF. The rearrangement joins TRBV5-1 to TRBJ1-2, with unresolved D. Trimming shortened V by 4 bases and J by 6 bases, and 16 bases separated the two germline ends. The CDR3 has 14 amino acids. Germline values: CDR1 SGHRS, CDR2 YFSETQ.

The chain employs TRBV5-4 and TRBJ1-4, with D hard to call. Trimming pared 3 bases from V and 5 bases from J, leaving 8 bases between. This CDR3 contains 13 residues. Germline CDR1 and CDR2: SGHNT and YYREEE (reference sequence). CDR3 loop: CASSSGLNEKLFF. The CDR3 nucleotides read TGTGCCAGCAGCTCCGGATTGAATGAAAAACTGTTTTTT.

The CDR3 DNA follows: TGTGCCAGCAGCTCATGGGGGATATTAAACACCGGGGAGCTGTTTTTT. The encoded protein is CASSSWGILNTGELFF. The chain uses TRBV9 and TRBJ2-2; D tentatively reads TRBD1 or TRBD2 (5 bases each). The CDR3 is made up of 16 amino acids. CDR1 and CDR2 from the germline V gene are SGDLS and YYNGEE. Trimming left V 4 bases short and J 2 bases short, with 15 bases between.

This clone has more than one count but fewer than ten. The chain uses TRBV6-5 and TRBJ2-7; TRBD1 matches at 11 bases. J gave up 6 bases and V 5 bases, and 9 bases lay outside the gene matches. The CDR3 sequence is 15 residues long. The germline gives CDR1 MNHEY, CDR2 SVGAGI. The CDR3 protein is CASSPPGQGAGEQYF. The CDR3 nucleotides read TGTGCCAGCAGTCCACCCGGACAGGGGGCCGGCGAGCAGTACTTC.

The chain employs TRBV30 and TRBJ1-1, with a possible D match to TRBD1 (5 bases). Trimming cost V 3 bases and J 1 base, with 12 bases left between them. The CDR3 is 14 residues long. Germline lookup yields CDR1 GTSNPN and CDR2 SVGIG (reference sequence). The DNA for the CDR3 is TGTGCCTGGAGCCGGACGGGGGGGAACACTGAAGCTTTCTTT. Protein: CAWSRTGGNTEAFF.

The CDR3 DNA is TGCAGCGTAGTCGACAGGGGGGCTGGGGCCAACGTCCTGACTTTC. It codes for CSVVDRGAGANVLTF. The J gene is TRBJ2-6, the V gene TRBV29-1; 9 positions agree with TRBD1. The germline V gene encodes CDR1 SQVTM and CDR2 ANQGSEA. Trimming cost V 6 bases and J 2 bases; bases outside gene matches: 5. This CDR3 is built from 15 residues.

In its sample, this clone was seen once. The V and J genes are TRBV7-3 and TRBJ2-1; tentatively, D is TRBD1 or TRBD2 (6 bases each). V dropped 2 bases and J dropped 9 bases, with 14 bases sitting between them. In germline, CDR1 is SGHTA, CDR2 FQGTGA. CDR3 length: 14 amino acids. CDR3 sequence reads: CASSLQWGAVEQFF. The CDR3, as DNA: TGTGCCAGCAGCTTACAATGGGGGGCTGTTGAGCAGTTCTTC. Filled out from reference TRBV7-3 and TRBJ2-1, the complete variable domain reads GAGVSQTPSNKVTEKGKYVELRCDPISGHTALYWYRQSLGQGPEFLIYFQGTGAADDSGLPNDRFFAVRPEGSVSTLKIQRTERGDSAVYLCASSLQWGAVEQFFGPGTRLTVL.

The J gene is TRBJ2-1, the V gene TRBV5-5; 7 bases are shared with TRBD1. The germline gives CDR1 SGHKS, CDR2 YYEKEE (reference sequence). This CDR3 spans 15 amino acids. J gave up 4 bases and V 0 bases, and 4 bases lay outside the gene matches. DNA for the CDR3: TGTGCCAGCAGCTTGGGACAGGGCATTTACAATGAGCAGTTCTTC. Encoded protein: CASSLGQGIYNEQFF.

The CDR3 loop reads CASSHSGKAFF. For the CDR3, the DNA is TGTGCCAGCAGTCACAGCGGAAAAGCTTTCTTT. The chain combines TRBV6-5 with TRBJ1-1; D uncertain. The CDR3 contains 11 residues. CDR1 MNHEY and CDR2 SVGAGI come from the germline V gene. V shed 5 bases and J shed 9 bases, with 10 bases lying between them.

This chain uses TRBV10-3 with TRBJ2-2; TRBD2 matches 9 bases. The CDR3 length is 15 residues. V lost 2 bases, J lost 6 bases, and 4 bases stayed unmatched. Germline V gene lookup returns CDR1 ENHRY and CDR2 SYGVKD. CDR3 DNA sequence: TGTGCCATCAGTGAGAAGGCTAGCGGGGCCGGGGAGCTGTTTTTT. This translates into CAISEKASGAGELFF.